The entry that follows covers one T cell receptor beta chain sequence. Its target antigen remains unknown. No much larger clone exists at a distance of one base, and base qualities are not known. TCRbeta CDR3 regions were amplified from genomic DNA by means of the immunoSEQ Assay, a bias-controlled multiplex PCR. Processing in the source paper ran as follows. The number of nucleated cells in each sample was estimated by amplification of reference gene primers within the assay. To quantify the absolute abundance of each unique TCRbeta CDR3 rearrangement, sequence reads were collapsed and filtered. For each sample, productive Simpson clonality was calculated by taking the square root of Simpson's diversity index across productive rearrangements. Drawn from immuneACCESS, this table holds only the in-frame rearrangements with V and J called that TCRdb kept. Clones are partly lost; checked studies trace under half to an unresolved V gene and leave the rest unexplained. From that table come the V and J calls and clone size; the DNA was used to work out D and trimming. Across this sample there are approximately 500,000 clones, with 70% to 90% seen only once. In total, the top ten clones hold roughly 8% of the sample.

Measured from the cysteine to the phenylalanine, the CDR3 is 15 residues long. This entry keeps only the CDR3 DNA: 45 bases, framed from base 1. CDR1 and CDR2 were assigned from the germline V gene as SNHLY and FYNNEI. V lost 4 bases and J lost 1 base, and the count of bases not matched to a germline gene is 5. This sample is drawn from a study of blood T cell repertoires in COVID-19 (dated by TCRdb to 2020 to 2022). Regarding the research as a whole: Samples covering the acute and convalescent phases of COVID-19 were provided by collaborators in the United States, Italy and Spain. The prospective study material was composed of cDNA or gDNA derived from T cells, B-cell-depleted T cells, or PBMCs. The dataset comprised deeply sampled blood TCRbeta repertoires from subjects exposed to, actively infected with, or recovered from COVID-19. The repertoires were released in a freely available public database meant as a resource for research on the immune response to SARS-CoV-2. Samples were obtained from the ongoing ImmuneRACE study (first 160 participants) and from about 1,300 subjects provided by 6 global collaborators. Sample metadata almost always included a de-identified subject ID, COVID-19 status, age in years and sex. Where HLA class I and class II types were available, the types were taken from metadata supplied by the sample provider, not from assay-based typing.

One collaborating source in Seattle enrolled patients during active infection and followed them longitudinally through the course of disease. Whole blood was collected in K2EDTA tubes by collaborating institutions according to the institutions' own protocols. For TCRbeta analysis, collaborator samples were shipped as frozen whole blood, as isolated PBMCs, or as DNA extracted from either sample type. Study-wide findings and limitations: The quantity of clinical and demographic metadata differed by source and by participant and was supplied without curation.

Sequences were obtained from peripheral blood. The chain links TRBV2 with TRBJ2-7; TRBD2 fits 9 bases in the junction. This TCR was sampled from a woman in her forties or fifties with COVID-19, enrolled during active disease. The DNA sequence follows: TGTGCCAGCAGTGGAGGGAGCGGGGGGTCCTACGAGCAGTACTTC. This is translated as CASSGGSGGSYEQYF.